The clone carrying this T cell receptor beta chain was detected a few times. The source of the sample is a study of blood T cell repertoires in COVID-19. Study summary: Samples came from the United States, Italy and Spain, spanning acute and convalescent COVID-19. Nucleic acid was either cDNA or gDNA, and it came from T cells, B-cell-depleted T cells, or PBMCs.

As handled by the study authors: Reference gene primer amplification yielded estimated nucleated cell counts. Only in-frame clones appear in the TCRdb table, and some are missing; sequencing was by immunoSEQ multiplex PCR. The V and J calls and clone size come from that table; D and trimming were worked out from the DNA. Of under 200,000 clones in the sample, 87% were seen once. Sequenced input: peripheral blood. This TCR was recovered from a woman between 55 and 75 years old who had recovered from COVID-19.

As DNA, the CDR3 is TGTGCCAGCAGCCCAGGACAGCCCTACGAGCAGTACTTC. It yields the protein CASSPGQPYEQYF. This chain connects TRBV9 to TRBJ2-7; tentative D call: TRBD1 (6 bases). Germline lookup yields CDR1 SGDLS and CDR2 YYNGEE. The CDR3 length is 13 residues. Trimming took 4 bases from V and 2 from J, leaving 10 bases between them.